The entry below describes one T cell receptor beta chain. This sample was taken from a study of blood T cell repertoires in COVID-19. Study details: COVID-19 samples collected from the United States, Italy and Spain covered acute and convalescent phases. Nucleic acid was either cDNA or gDNA, and it came from T cells, B-cell-depleted T cells, or PBMCs.

Original handling: From reference gene primer amplification, estimates of nucleated cell counts were derived. TCRdb's copy holds only in-frame clones and misses some; the assay was immunoSEQ multiplex PCR. The DNA was the basis for D and trimming; V, J and clone size are from that table. There are 150,000 to 200,000 clones in the sample; about 88% occur only once, and under 2.5% lies in the top ten. This sequence was found in a man between 65 and 80 years old with active or convalescent COVID-19. Sequencing input: peripheral blood.

This chain's CDR3 is CASTTGLATDTQYF. Written as DNA, the CDR3 is TGTGCCAGTACTACGGGACTAGCGACAGATACGCAGTATTTT. The rearrangement uses TRBV19 and TRBJ2-3, with TRBD2 matching 10 bases. The CDR3 has 14 amino acids. Per germline, CDR1 LNHDA and CDR2 SQIVND (reference sequence). J was trimmed by 3 bases and V by 7 bases; bases with no gene match: 4.